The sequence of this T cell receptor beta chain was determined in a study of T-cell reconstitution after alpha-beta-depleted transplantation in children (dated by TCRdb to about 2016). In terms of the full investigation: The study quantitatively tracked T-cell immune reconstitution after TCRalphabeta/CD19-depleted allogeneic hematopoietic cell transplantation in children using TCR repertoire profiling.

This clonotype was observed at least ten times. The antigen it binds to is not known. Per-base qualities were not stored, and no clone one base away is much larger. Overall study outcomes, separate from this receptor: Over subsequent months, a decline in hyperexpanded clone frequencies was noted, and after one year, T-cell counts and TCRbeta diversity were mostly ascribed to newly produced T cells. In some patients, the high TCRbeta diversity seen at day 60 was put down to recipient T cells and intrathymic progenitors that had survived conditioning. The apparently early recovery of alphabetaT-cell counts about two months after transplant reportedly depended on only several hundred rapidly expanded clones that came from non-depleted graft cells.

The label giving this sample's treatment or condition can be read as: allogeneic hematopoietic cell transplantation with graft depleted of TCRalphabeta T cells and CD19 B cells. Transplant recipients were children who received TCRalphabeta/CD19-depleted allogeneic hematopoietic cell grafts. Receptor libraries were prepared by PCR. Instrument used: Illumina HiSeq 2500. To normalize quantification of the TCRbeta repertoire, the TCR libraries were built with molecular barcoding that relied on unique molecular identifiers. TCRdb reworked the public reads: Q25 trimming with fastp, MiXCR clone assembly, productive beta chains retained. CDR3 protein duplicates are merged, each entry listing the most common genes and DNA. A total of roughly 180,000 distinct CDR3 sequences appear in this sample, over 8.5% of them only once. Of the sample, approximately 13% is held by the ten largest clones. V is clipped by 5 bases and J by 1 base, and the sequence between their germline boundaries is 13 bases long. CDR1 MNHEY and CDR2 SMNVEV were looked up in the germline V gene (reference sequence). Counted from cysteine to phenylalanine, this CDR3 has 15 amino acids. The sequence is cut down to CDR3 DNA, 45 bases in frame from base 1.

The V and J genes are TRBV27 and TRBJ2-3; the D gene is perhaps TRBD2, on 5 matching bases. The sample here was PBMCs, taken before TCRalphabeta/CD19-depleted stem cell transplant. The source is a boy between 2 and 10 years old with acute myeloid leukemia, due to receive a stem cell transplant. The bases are TGTGCCAGCAGTCAGGACTGGGCCGGCACAGATACGCAGTATTTT. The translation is CASSQDWAGTDTQYF.